This T cell receptor (beta chain) was obtained from a study of Ad26.COV2.S vaccination and SARS-CoV-2 variants. Background on the study: The study gave Ad26.COV2.S intramuscularly, once or twice 56 days apart. Study-level results: Measurements of TCR breadth and depth may have given underestimates of the total T cell responses.

Treatment in this sample: roughly 19 received Ad26.COV2.S at low or high dose, single or two shots; 5 received placebo; per-sample allocation not given. Samples came from day 63 after the first vaccine or placebo injection. A Boston donor was an adult aged 18-55 years. Germline lookup yields CDR1 SNHLY and CDR2 FYNNEI. CDR3 length: 15 amino acids. The V gene lost 1 base and the J gene lost 8 bases, with 14 bases spanning the gap. Produced via immunoSEQ multiplex PCR; TCRdb's table is partial and in-frame only. The sample shows 350,000 to 400,000 clones, about 91% of them seen only once. As for this clone: Its antigen remains unidentified.

Sequenced here: peripheral blood, sampled in a trial of Ad26.COV2.S vaccine versus placebo. The rearrangement links TRBV2 to TRBJ1-4; D might be TRBD1 (5 bases). The source is a person between 18 and 59 years old who received the Ad26.COV2.S COVID-19 vaccine or a placebo. The CDR3, as DNA: TGTGCCAGCAGTGAAGAGGGGCTCGGTGGGGAAAAACTGTTTTTT. It specifies CASSEEGLGGEKLFF.